One and the same sample provided the 5 T cell receptor beta chains below, sequenced in a study of post-analysis software for immune sequencing data (dated by TCRdb to about 2015). Broad study findings and their caveats: Four or five TRBV segments, including TRBV5-6, TRBV5-1 and TRBV20-1, were significantly more frequent in patients than controls.

The method was PCR. The run used an Illumina HiSeq 2500. Unique molecular identifiers were incorporated into TCR beta cDNA libraries to reduce PCR and sequencing biases. Starting from the raw public reads, TCRdb applied fastp trimming at Q25, assembled clones with MiXCR and retained in-frame beta chains. Rows are unified per CDR3 protein, each entry keeping the most common DNA and genes. Across this sample there are roughly 580,000 distinct CDR3 sequences, with around 40% seen only once. More than 1.5% of the sample is in the top ten clones. The antigens these receptors bind are not known. Sequencing was done on a sample of blood. These receptors came from a girl between 10 and 17 years old with multiple sclerosis.

This clonotype was seen a handful of times. This rearrangement joins TRBV6-6 to TRBJ1-2; D gene ambiguous. With 6 bases removed from V and 6 bases from J, the gap between germline ends came to 8 bases. This CDR3 has 11 residues. The germline CDR1 and CDR2 sequences are MNHNY and SVGAGI (reference sequence). The CDR3 DNA reads as TGTGCCAGCAGAAAAGGTGATGGCTACACCTTC. Its translation: CASRKGDGYTF.

This chain links TRBV5-1 with TRBJ2-2; TRBD2 matches 9 bases. Germline CDR1 reads SGHRS; CDR2 reads YFSETQ. The V segment lost 5 bases and the J segment 5 bases; nucleotides outside the gene matches: 10. This CDR3 is built from 16 residues. In DNA form, the CDR3 reads TGCGCCAGCAGTACGACTAGCGGAGAGCTTACCGGGGAGCTGTTTTTT. Protein: CASSTTSGELTGELFF.

The chain combines TRBV7-2 with TRBJ1-2; TRBD1 is a possible D gene (5 bases). Germline lookup yields CDR1 SGHTA and CDR2 FQGNSA. Trimming took 3 bases from V and 4 from J, leaving 21 bases between them. This CDR3 has 17 residues. In DNA form, the CDR3 reads TGTGCCAGCAGCTTTATGGGGGAGGGCAGGGTCGGCTATGGCTACACCTTC. The encoded protein is CASSFMGEGRVGYGYTF.

The sample holds a few counts of this clonotype. The chain recombines TRBV20-1 with TRBJ2-2; 13 nucleotides match TRBD2. Germline CDR1 DFQATT, CDR2 SNEGSKA (reference sequence). With 6 bases clipped from V and 0 bases from J, the junction kept 7 bases outside the gene matches. CDR3 length equals 17 residues. This CDR3 is CSASQTSGGANTGELFF. The CDR3 coding sequence is TGCAGTGCCAGTCAAACTAGCGGGGGGGCGAACACCGGGGAGCTGTTTTTT.

The V gene is TRBV10-3, the J gene TRBJ1-6; TRBD1 matches at 7 bases. The CDR3 is made up of 14 amino acids. After removal of 7 bases from V and 8 bases from J, the junction contained 8 bases not matched to a gene. Per germline, CDR1 ENHRY and CDR2 SYGVKD. This CDR3 is CAITDRVSDSPLHF. The CDR3 coding sequence is TGTGCCATCACCGACAGGGTTTCGGATTCACCCCTCCACTTT.